Each of the 29 T cell receptor beta chains below was sequenced from the same sample in a study of T cell responses to AZD1222 COVID-19 vaccine. Generated by immunoSEQ multiplex PCR, the TCRdb table keeps only in-frame clones and is missing some. The sample has some 170,000 clones, around 94% seen once; the top ten hold 2% to 3%. The source material was peripheral blood, sampled on day 0 of AZD1222 vaccination. Receptors originate from an adult in good health.

The CDR3 DNA reads as TGTGCCACCTGTCTAGCCGGGACAGCCAGTTCCTATAATTCACCCCTCCACTTT. Amino acids: CATCLAGTASSYNSPLHF. The rearrangement uses TRBV24-1 and TRBJ1-6; the match to TRBD1 covers 7 bases. CDR1 and CDR2 from the germline V gene are KGHDR and SFDVKD. With 9 bases clipped from V and 1 base from J, the junction kept 14 bases outside the gene matches. This CDR3 comprises 18 residues.

V usage is TRBV2 and J usage is TRBJ2-3; 16 bases map to TRBD2. The CDR3 length is 16 residues. J was trimmed by 2 bases and V by 6 bases; bases with no gene match: 2. The V gene's germline CDR1 is SNHLY and CDR2 FYNNEI. CDR3 residues: CASSGTSGRDTDTQYF. The DNA of the CDR3 is TGTGCCAGCAGCGGGACTAGCGGGAGGGACACAGATACGCAGTATTTT.

This clone occurred a few times. V and J are TRBV11-1 and TRBJ1-3; D is unclear. Germline values: CDR1 SGHAT, CDR2 FQDESV (reference sequence). V lost 5 bases and J 7 bases, leaving 9 bases between the germline ends. This CDR3 region has 12 residues. In DNA form, the CDR3 reads TGTGCCAGCAGCCTTCTGGGGAACACCATATATTTT. This translates into CASSLLGNTIYF. Looking up the rest from reference TRBV11-1 and TRBJ1-3 gives the full variable domain: EAEVAQSPRYKITEKSQAVAFWCDPISGHATLYWYRQILGQGPELLVQFQDESVVDDSQLPKDRFSAERLKGVDSTLKIQPAELGDSAMYLCASSLLGNTIYFGEGSWLTVV.

The chain combines TRBV7-9 with TRBJ1-4, with D possibly TRBD1 on 5 matching bases. Trimming removed 3 bases at V and 6 bases at J, with 14 bases between. The CDR3 runs 15 residues. The V gene's germline CDR1 is SEHNR and CDR2 FQNEAQ (reference sequence). The CDR3 loop is CASSLRGAADEKLFF. The CDR3 DNA is TGTGCCAGCAGCTTGAGGGGAGCGGCGGATGAAAAACTGTTTTTT.

The J gene is TRBJ2-1, the V gene TRBV7-9, with D hard to call. Germline CDR1 is SEHNR and CDR2 is FQNEAQ (reference sequence). This CDR3 region has 12 residues. V lost 3 bases and J lost 3, with 3 bases in between. CDR3 sequence: CASSFSYNEQFF. DNA of the CDR3: TGTGCCAGCAGCTTTAGCTACAATGAGCAGTTCTTC.

The J gene is TRBJ1-3, the V gene TRBV7-2; maybe TRBD1 (6 bases). Germline values: CDR1 SGHTA, CDR2 FQGNSA. Trimming pared 5 bases from V and 5 bases from J, leaving 16 bases between. The CDR3 is made up of 15 amino acids. The CDR3 sequence is CASSVGQTTRNTIYF. The CDR3 nucleotides are TGTGCCAGCAGCGTCGGACAGACTACCCGAAACACCATATATTTT.

The genes are TRBV27 and TRBJ2-1, with 8 bases matching TRBD2. V gave up 2 bases and J gave up 6 bases; unmatched junction bases: 6. In germline, CDR1 is MNHEY, CDR2 SMNVEV (reference sequence). The CDR3 has 15 residues. CDR3 DNA sequence: TGTGCCAGCAGTTTAGGGCTAGCGGGCTTCAATGAGCAGTTCTTC. Its translation: CASSLGLAGFNEQFF.

V and J are TRBV30 and TRBJ1-5; the D is unclear. From germline, CDR1 is GTSNPN and CDR2 SVGIG (reference sequence). The CDR3 length is 15 residues. Trimming removed 3 bases from V and 5 bases from J, with 17 bases in between. In DNA, the CDR3 is TGTGCCTGGAGCCGAAGCCGCGACGTCTATCAGCCCCAGCATTTT. Translated, it gives CAWSRSRDVYQPQHF. The full variable domain, completed using reference TRBV30 and TRBJ1-5, is SQTIHQWPATLVQPVGSPLSLECTVEGTSNPNLYWYRQAAGRGLQLLFYSVGIGQISSEVPQNLSASRPQDRQFILSSKKLLLSDSGFYLCAWSRSRDVYQPQHFGDGTRLSIL.

The J gene is TRBJ1-6, the V gene TRBV3-1 (or the pseudogene TRBV3-2); TRBD1 matches 8 bases. Germline lookup yields CDR1 LGHDT and CDR2 YNNKEL (reference sequence). This CDR3 contains 17 residues. Unmatched junction bases numbered 8, after V lost 4 bases and J lost 3 bases. The DNA of the CDR3 is TGTGCCAGCAGCCCCCGGGACAGGAGAGGCTATAATTCACCCCTCCACTTT. Amino acids: CASSPRDRRGYNSPLHF.

The rearrangement links TRBV6-2 or TRBV6-3 to TRBJ2-2; no definite D call. Germline assignment: CDR1 MNHEY and CDR2 SVGEGT. Trimming removed 0 bases at V and 3 bases at J, with 8 bases between. The CDR3 loop spans 15 amino acids. The CDR3 loop reads CASSYSTPYTGELFF. The CDR3 coding sequence is TGTGCCAGCAGTTACTCGACTCCTTACACCGGGGAGCTGTTTTTT.

The chain uses TRBV5-4 and TRBJ2-5; tentatively, D is TRBD2 (6 bases). V dropped 4 bases and J dropped 1 base, with 8 bases sitting between them. Germline-derived CDR1 and CDR2 are SGHNT and YYREEE (reference sequence). This CDR3 spans 13 amino acids. The CDR3 region has the DNA TGTGCCAGCAGCCCGGGAGTCCAAGAGACCCAGTACTTC. Its translation is CASSPGVQETQYF.

The rearrangement uses TRBV5-4 and TRBJ2-2; 7 bases match TRBD1. The V gene end was trimmed by 0 bases and the J gene end by 4 bases; junction bases not matched to a gene: 3. The CDR3 sequence is 15 residues long. The germline gives CDR1 SGHNT, CDR2 YYREEE (reference sequence). CDR3 DNA sequence: TGTGCCAGCAGCTTGGCGACAGGGAGCACCGGGGAGCTGTTTTTT. Protein: CASSLATGSTGELFF.

The chain is built from TRBV12-3 or TRBV12-4 and TRBJ2-7; the match to TRBD2 covers 8 bases. Unmatched junction bases numbered 4, after V lost 6 bases and J lost 3 bases. The CDR3 consists of 13 residues. The CDR3 loop reads CASSGGVGYEQYF. The CDR3 nucleotides read TGTGCCAGCAGCGGGGGGGTGGGCTACGAGCAGTACTTC.

The chain recombines TRBV11-2 with TRBJ2-4; D is unresolved. This CDR3 comprises 14 residues. Germline assignment: CDR1 SGHAT and CDR2 FQNNGV. V was trimmed by 4 bases and J by 7 bases, leaving 14 bases between them. In DNA, the CDR3 is TGTGCCAGCAGCTCGACGCCGCCCTGGAACATTCAGTACTTC. Encoded protein: CASSSTPPWNIQYF.

CDR3 loop: CAISAAASGRADEQFF. In nucleotides, the CDR3 is TGTGCCATCAGTGCGGCAGCTAGCGGGAGGGCCGATGAGCAGTTCTTC. V usage is TRBV10-3 and J usage is TRBJ2-1, with TRBD2 identical over 12 bases. CDR1 is ENHRY and CDR2 is SYGVKD in the germline V gene. This CDR3 is 16 amino acids long. Germline trimming cut 4 bases from V and 8 bases from J; bases unmatched to any gene: 9.

In DNA, the CDR3 is TGTGCCAGCAGCAGTAGCGGGAGAACGACCGAGCAGTACTTC. Its translation: CASSSSGRTTEQYF. The chain employs TRBV7-2 and TRBJ2-7; 9 positions agree with TRBD2. Looked up from germline, CDR1 is SGHTA and CDR2 is FQGNSA. The CDR3 runs to 14 residues. After removal of 5 bases from V and 6 bases from J, the junction contained 8 bases not matched to a gene.

V usage is TRBV7-8 and J usage is TRBJ1-5; D unresolved. Trimming removed 5 bases at V and 7 bases at J, with 15 bases between. The CDR3 has 14 residues. Per germline, CDR1 SGHVS and CDR2 FQNEAQ. The CDR3 DNA follows: TGTGCCAGCAGCCCCCCGGGTAAGGGACAGCCCCAGCATTTT. This translates into CASSPPGKGQPQHF.

The rearrangement joins TRBV3-1 (or the pseudogene TRBV3-2) to TRBJ2-7; 11 bases map to TRBD1. Trimming removed 5 bases from V and 5 bases from J; junction bases left unmatched: 5. This CDR3 comprises 14 residues. CDR1 LGHDT and CDR2 YNNKEL come from the germline V gene (reference sequence). The DNA of the CDR3 is TGTGCCAGCAGCGCCCGGGACAGGGGGGACGAGCAGTACTTC. This translates into CASSARDRGDEQYF.

The rearrangement links TRBV27 to TRBJ2-7; TRBD2 might be the D (5 bases). There are 12 residues in the CDR3. Germline V CDR1 and CDR2: MNHEY, SMNVEV (reference sequence). Trimming left V 5 bases short and J 7 bases short, with 12 bases between. The CDR3 spells CASSPPGGEQYF. The CDR3 DNA reads TGTGCCAGCAGTCCCCCTGGAGGTGAGCAGTACTTC.

The CDR3 sequence: CASLGQGSTNEKLFF. As DNA, the CDR3 is TGTGCCAGCCTGGGGCAGGGGTCAACTAATGAAAAACTGTTTTTT. The chain uses TRBV2 and TRBJ1-4; D might be TRBD1 (6 bases). Germline V gene data show CDR1 as SNHLY and CDR2 as FYNNEI. V lost 8 bases to trimming and J lost 0 bases, with 13 bases between them. The CDR3 has 15 amino acids.

This clone was seen a single time. This rearrangement joins TRBV3-1 (or the pseudogene TRBV3-2) to TRBJ2-1; no clear D gene. This CDR3 has 14 amino acids. CDR1 is LGHDT and CDR2 is YNNKEL in the germline V gene (reference sequence). The V end was cut by 1 base, the J end by 8 bases, with 12 bases between. The CDR3 DNA sequence: TGTGCCAGCAGCCAAGGTGTGGGTCTCCATGAGCAGTTCTTC. Amino acid sequence: CASSQGVGLHEQFF.

Worth noting for this clone: The junction departs from the called germline gene at one end, perhaps through a read error. This chain's CDR3 is CASSSVVWGTGDTIYF. The CDR3 bases are TGTGCCAGCAGCTCGGTCGTGTGGGGGACTGGAGACACCATATATTTT. The chain couples TRBV7-8 to TRBJ1-3; D perhaps matches TRBD1 (5 bases). The germline CDR1 and CDR2 sequences are SGHVS and FQNEAQ. The CDR3 is 16 amino acids.

J is TRBJ2-7 and V is TRBV18; TRBD1 aligns across 11 bases. This CDR3 contains 15 residues. After removal of 5 bases from V and 4 bases from J, the junction contained 7 bases not matched to a gene. In germline, CDR1 is KGHSH, CDR2 LQKENI. The CDR3: CASSDQGQGAYEQYF. The DNA of the CDR3 is TGTGCCAGCTCAGACCAAGGACAGGGGGCATACGAGCAGTACTTC.

By share, this clone counts as medium-sized. This sequence joins TRBV5-1 and TRBJ1-1; 9 positions match TRBD1. The CDR3 length is 18 residues. The germline V gene has CDR1 SGHRS and CDR2 YFSETQ. J gave up 1 base and V 0 bases, and 10 bases lay outside the gene matches. The CDR3 sequence: CASSLARGQGKGNTEAFF. The CDR3 coding sequence is TGCGCCAGCAGCTTGGCCCGGGGACAGGGAAAAGGGAACACTGAAGCTTTCTTT.

In its sample, this clone was seen once. In nucleotides, the CDR3 is TGCGCCAGCAGCTTAGGGGAGGAGACCCAGTACTTC. It specifies CASSLGEETQYF. This chain connects TRBV5-1 to TRBJ2-5; the D gene could be TRBD1 or TRBD2 (5 bases each). V dropped 2 bases and J dropped 5 bases, with 7 bases sitting between them. The CDR3 extends over 12 amino acids. Germline-derived CDR1 and CDR2 are SGHRS and YFSETQ.

V gene TRBV5-1 combines with J gene TRBJ1-5; no definite D call. This CDR3 is 15 amino acids long. V was pared by 4 bases and J by 4 bases, with 15 bases between. The germline V gene encodes CDR1 SGHRS and CDR2 YFSETQ. The chain's CDR3 is CASSPYPDGNQPQHF. The DNA of the CDR3 is TGCGCCAGCAGCCCCTACCCGGACGGGAATCAGCCCCAGCATTTT.

In this sample, this clone turned up once. The genes are TRBV19 and TRBJ2-3; D gene unclear. CDR3 length: 13 amino acids. CDR1 is LNHDA and CDR2 is SQIVND in the germline V gene (reference sequence). V was cut by 9 bases and J by 13 bases, with 23 bases left in between. The CDR3 here is CASRPEARLRKYF. The CDR3 DNA sequence: TGTGCCAGCCGCCCTGAAGCCCGCCTACGCAAGTATTTT.

The chain employs TRBV3-1 (or the pseudogene TRBV3-2) and TRBJ1-1; tentative D call: TRBD1 (5 bases). Germline assignment: CDR1 LGHDT and CDR2 YNNKEL (reference sequence). This CDR3 contains 14 residues. With 1 base removed from V and 4 bases from J, the gap between germline ends came to 10 bases. In DNA, the CDR3 is TGTGCCAGCAGCCAAGTGGGGGGTGGCACTGAAGCTTTCTTT. Its protein product is CASSQVGGGTEAFF.

V is TRBV7-8 and J is TRBJ1-2, with 9 bases lining up with TRBD1. V shed 4 bases, J shed 5 bases, and the junction held 5 bases outside the gene matches. The germline CDR1 and CDR2 sequences are SGHVS and FQNEAQ. The CDR3 length is 14 residues. CDR3 in amino acids: CASSSETGGYGYTF. The CDR3 DNA is TGTGCCAGCAGCTCCGAGACAGGGGGGTATGGCTACACCTTC.